This TCR beta chain was recovered during a study of T cells in Graves' hyperthyroidism and ophthalmopathy. Study-wide points: The model's output predicted ophthalmopathy at a median of 6.5 months prior to onset.

This clonotype has ten or more counts. Its antigen is still unknown. Germline V gives CDR1 SNHLY, CDR2 FYNNEI. Trimming at V came to 3 bases and at J to 4 bases, leaving 2 bases not matched to a gene. This CDR3 is 14 amino acids long. Exclusion of a patient resulted from uncontrolled infection, other autoimmune disease, pregnancy or lactation. PBMCs were derived from roughly 9.6 ml fresh peripheral blood. Regions amplified from RNA transcripts were the TCR beta CDR3 regions. An initial round of RT-PCR targeting the TCR CDR3 relied on the HTBI primer set. Using its own MiXCR run on the multiplex PCR reads, TCRdb lists one record per CDR3 protein. The table lists about 59,000 distinct CDR3 sequences, 53% of them singletons.

The source of this sequence is a woman aged 55-69 years with Graves' ophthalmopathy. Sequencing was done on a sample of blood. The rearrangement links TRBV2 to TRBJ1-2; 10 nucleotides align to TRBD1. CDR3: CASSETGGLYGYTF. The CDR3 nucleotides read TGTGCCAGCAGTGAGACAGGGGGCCTCTATGGCTACACCTTC.